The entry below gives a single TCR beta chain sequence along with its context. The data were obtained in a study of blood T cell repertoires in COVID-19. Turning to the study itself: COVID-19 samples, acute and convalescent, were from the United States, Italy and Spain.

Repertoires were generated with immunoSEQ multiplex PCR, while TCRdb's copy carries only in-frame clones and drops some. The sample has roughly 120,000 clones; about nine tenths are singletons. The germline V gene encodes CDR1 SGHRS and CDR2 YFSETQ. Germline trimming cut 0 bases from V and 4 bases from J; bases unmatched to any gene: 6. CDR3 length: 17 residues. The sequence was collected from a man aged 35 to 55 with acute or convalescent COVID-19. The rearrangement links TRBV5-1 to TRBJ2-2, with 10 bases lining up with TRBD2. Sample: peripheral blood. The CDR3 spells CASSLGAGGPGTGELFF. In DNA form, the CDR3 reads TGCGCCAGCAGCTTGGGAGCGGGAGGGCCGGGCACCGGGGAGCTGTTTTTT.